This T cell receptor beta chain was identified during a study of response to subunit inactivated influenza vaccine. Points from the study as a whole: The authors suggested that few new T cells are recruited per seasonal influenza vaccination.

One entry per CDR3 protein, called by TCRdb with MiXCR from the RT-PCR reads. The repertoire holds roughly 180,000 distinct CDR3 sequences, with around 9% as singletons. This clonotype was counted between two and nine times. Its target is not known. Unmatched junction bases numbered 6, after V lost 3 bases and J lost 4 bases. The CDR3 spans 14 residues. The germline CDR1 and CDR2 sequences are DFQATT and SNEGSKA (reference sequence). The sequencing used non-naive T cells sorted from PBMCs, collected on the day of vaccination. The receptor's source is a man aged 50-59 years who received an inactivated influenza vaccine. The chain uses TRBV20-1 and TRBJ2-5, with TRBD2 matching 9 bases. In DNA form, the CDR3 reads TGCAGTGCTAGGAATTCGCGGGGGGGAGAGACCCAGTACTTC. Amino acid sequence: CSARNSRGGETQYF.